Below are 22 T cell receptor beta chains sequenced from a single sample in a study of T cells in Graves' hyperthyroidism and ophthalmopathy. RNA transcripts provided the source from which TCR beta CDR3 regions were amplified. The HTBI primer set served for first-round RT-PCR of the TCR CDR3. MiXCR was run by TCRdb on the multiplex PCR reads, yielding one entry per CDR3 protein. The table includes around 420,000 distinct CDR3 sequences, 15% to 18% detected once. The sequenced material came from blood. The receptors originated from a woman between 18 and 29 years old with Graves' hyperthyroidism.

This clonotype has at least ten counts. This chain links TRBV20-1 with TRBJ2-1; D is ambiguous. Per the germline V gene, CDR1 is DFQATT and CDR2 is SNEGSKA (reference sequence). V lost 1 base and J lost 1, with 11 bases in between. The CDR3 extends over 15 amino acids. The CDR3 coding sequence is TGCAGTGCTAGAGGACACAGTGGATCCTACAATGAGCAGTTCTTC. It specifies CSARGHSGSYNEQFF.

This clonotype was detected ten times or more. The gene calls are TRBV2 and TRBJ2-7, with TRBD2 identical over 14 bases. Trimming at V came to 3 bases and at J to 9 bases, leaving 7 bases not matched to a gene. The germline V gene has CDR1 SNHLY and CDR2 FYNNEI. This CDR3 comprises 15 residues. For the CDR3, the DNA is TGTGCCAGCAGTGACTTCGGGACTAGCGGGAGTCGGCAGTACTTC. The encoded protein is CASSDFGTSGSRQYF.

In this sample, this clonotype turned up many times. The genes are TRBV6-1 and TRBJ1-5; 12 nucleotides agree with TRBD1. Germline V gene lookup returns CDR1 MNHNS and CDR2 SASEGT. With 6 bases clipped from V and 5 bases from J, the junction kept 11 bases outside the gene matches. The CDR3 is made up of 17 amino acids. In nucleotides, the CDR3 is TGTGCCAGCAGCATAGGGAGGGGACAGGGGGCGCATCAGCCCCAGCATTTT. Residues: CASSIGRGQGAHQPQHF.

The rearrangement links TRBV18 to TRBJ2-5; no clear D. Trimming removed 0 bases at V and 5 bases at J, with 7 bases between. Germline V gives CDR1 KGHSH, CDR2 LQKENI. The CDR3 spans 13 residues. The CDR3 DNA reads as TGTGCCAGCTCACCACCCTCTCCTGAGACCCAGTACTTC. Its translation is CASSPPSPETQYF. Combining the CDR3 with reference TRBV18 and TRBJ2-5 gives the whole variable domain NAGVMQNPRHLVRRRGQEARLRCSPMKGHSHVYWYRQLPEEGLKFMVYLQKENIIDESGMPKERFSAEFPKEGPSILRIQQVVRGDSAAYFCASSPPSPETQYFGPGTRLLVL.

J is TRBJ2-2 and V is TRBV19, with unresolved D. From germline, CDR1 is LNHDA and CDR2 SQIVND (reference sequence). Trimming cost V 1 base and J 7 bases, with 10 bases left between them. CDR3 length: 14 amino acids. The CDR3 is CASSIALEVGELFF. The CDR3 nucleotides are TGTGCCAGTAGTATAGCTCTAGAAGTCGGGGAGCTGTTTTTT.

There are many counts of this clonotype. V usage is TRBV9 and J usage is TRBJ2-1; D call uncertain. V lost 0 bases, J lost 3 bases, and 10 bases lay in between. The germline CDR1 and CDR2 sequences are SGDLS and YYNGEE. This CDR3 has 15 residues. The CDR3 sequence: CASSVESPYYNEQFF. CDR3 in DNA: TGTGCCAGCAGCGTAGAGTCCCCATACTACAATGAGCAGTTCTTC.

The rearrangement uses TRBV7-8 and TRBJ2-7; TRBD1 might be the D (6 bases). The CDR3 extends over 14 amino acids. The V end was cut by 1 base, the J end by 3 bases, with 10 bases between. Per germline, CDR1 SGHVS and CDR2 FQNEAQ. The DNA for the CDR3 is TGTGCCAGCAGCTTAGGGACAGCCCACTACGAGCAGTACTTC. It codes for CASSLGTAHYEQYF.

This chain links TRBV15 with TRBJ1-2; D call uncertain. Germline lookup yields CDR1 LNHNV and CDR2 YYDKDF (reference sequence). The CDR3 runs 16 residues. V lost 0 bases and J lost 2, with 13 bases in between. This CDR3 reads CATSRDRAARNYGYTF. The CDR3 DNA is TGTGCCACCAGCAGAGATCGGGCAGCTCGAAACTATGGCTACACCTTC.

The chain recombines TRBV3-1 with TRBJ2-4, with D possibly being TRBD2 (6 bases). Germline loops: CDR1 LGHDT, CDR2 YNNKEL (reference sequence). Trimming stripped 2 bases from V and 3 bases from J, with 8 bases between. This CDR3 region has 14 residues. The CDR3 region is CASSQRESKNIQYF. In nucleotides, the CDR3 is TGTGCCAGCAGCCAACGGGAGAGCAAAAACATTCAGTACTTC.

The table lists this clonotype with many counts. V is TRBV28 and J is TRBJ2-5; the D gene is possibly TRBD2 (5 bases). The CDR3 sequence is 14 residues long. CDR1 is MDHEN, CDR2 SYDVKM, per germline. V was cut by 3 bases and J by 4 bases, with 12 bases left in between. This CDR3 is CASSFRETGETQYF. The CDR3 DNA follows: TGTGCCAGCAGTTTCCGGGAAACCGGAGAGACCCAGTACTTC.

This chain uses TRBV20-1 with TRBJ1-1; tentative D call: TRBD1 (6 bases). The CDR3 runs to 14 residues. V gave up 1 base and J gave up 3 bases, with 12 bases separating them. Germline-derived CDR1 and CDR2 are DFQATT and SNEGSKA (reference sequence). The chain's CDR3 is CSARGLGGHTEAFF. The CDR3 DNA reads TGCAGTGCTAGAGGTTTAGGGGGGCACACTGAAGCTTTCTTT.

A few counts support this clonotype. The chain has TRBV7-6 and TRBJ2-7; D assignment may be TRBD1 or TRBD2 (5 bases each). Trimming removed 4 bases from V and 6 bases from J, with 10 bases in between. This CDR3 spans 12 amino acids. Germline-derived CDR1 and CDR2 are SGHVS and FNYEAQ. The CDR3 DNA sequence: TGTGCCAGCAGCTCGGGGCCTTTCGAGCAGTACTTC. This encodes CASSSGPFEQYF.

In this sample, this clonotype turned up many times. The chain joins TRBV9 to TRBJ1-2; D gene unclear. CDR1 is SGDLS and CDR2 is YYNGEE in the germline V gene. The CDR3 length is 15 residues. Deletions cut 0 bases from V and 6 bases from J, with 15 bases between. The CDR3 region is CASSVVGRPTDGYTF. The CDR3 DNA sequence: TGTGCCAGCAGCGTAGTGGGCAGGCCAACGGATGGCTACACCTTC.

This clonotype was seen a single time. A single base separates this from a much larger clone, so it may be a read error. The V gene is TRBV12-3 or TRBV12-4, the J gene TRBJ2-2, with D perhaps assigned TRBD1 or TRBD2 (5 bases each). The CDR3 is 15 residues long. CDR3 sequence (DNA): TGTGCCAGCAGTTACACGACAGCGAACACCGGGGAGCTGCTTTTT. It translates to CASSYTTANTGELLF.

This clonotype was seen repeatedly, ten times or more. DNA of the CDR3: TGCAGTGCTAGGGCCGGGGGGCCCATTAATGAGCAGTTCTTC. This encodes CSARAGGPINEQFF. The rearrangement joins TRBV20-1 to TRBJ2-1; TRBD2 might be the D (7 bases). The CDR3 consists of 14 residues. Trimming stripped 3 bases from V and 7 bases from J, with 16 bases between. Germline CDR1 and CDR2: DFQATT and SNEGSKA (reference sequence).

This clonotype was seen more than once but under ten times. V gene TRBV20-1 combines with J gene TRBJ2-3; no reliable D call. Trimming removed 3 bases at V and 4 bases at J, with 14 bases between. This CDR3 is built from 14 residues. The germline CDR1 and CDR2 sequences are DFQATT and SNEGSKA (reference sequence). The CDR3 sequence: CSASCHLKSDTQYF. In nucleotides, the CDR3 is TGCAGTGCTAGTTGTCACCTAAAGTCAGATACGCAGTATTTT.

This clonotype has a single count. One base away lies a much larger clone, so this may be a sequencing read error. The V and J genes are TRBV7-9 and TRBJ2-5; 7 bases fit TRBD1. Germline loops: CDR1 SEHNR, CDR2 FQNEAQ (reference sequence). The CDR3 runs 12 residues. The CDR3 DNA follows: TGTGCCAGCGGCTTGACAGGGACCGCCCAGTACTTC. As protein: CASGLTGTAQYF.

This clonotype came up many times. The chain's CDR3 is CASRSPGDTQYF. The CDR3 nucleotides are TGTGCCAGCAGGTCCCCGGGGGATACGCAGTATTTT. The rearrangement joins TRBV27 to TRBJ2-3, with TRBD2 as a possible D gene (5 bases). Germline CDR1 and CDR2: MNHEY and SMNVEV (reference sequence). The CDR3 runs to 12 residues. V dropped 6 bases and J dropped 6 bases, with 10 bases sitting between them.

This clonotype was seen more than once but under ten times. The V call is TRBV29-1, the J call TRBJ2-1, with 8 positions matching TRBD1. V shed 5 bases and J 6 bases; nucleotides not matched to a gene: 6. This CDR3 is 13 amino acids long. Germline V gives CDR1 SQVTM, CDR2 ANQGSEA. CDR3 nucleotide sequence: TGCAGCGTTAGGACAGGGCCGAGCAATGAGCAGTTCTTC. It specifies CSVRTGPSNEQFF.

This clonotype has at least ten counts. The rearrangement joins TRBV27 to TRBJ2-5; TRBD2 aligns across 7 bases. V lost 2 bases to trimming and J lost 5 bases; unmatched junction nucleotides: 11. The CDR3 loop spans 16 amino acids. Germline assignment: CDR1 MNHEY and CDR2 SMNVEV (reference sequence). In DNA form, the CDR3 reads TGTGCCAGCAGTTTAAGGGTCATGGGGGGGACGGAGACCCAGTACTTC. It codes for CASSLRVMGGTETQYF.

This clonotype was seen only a few times. The CDR3 loop reads CSATVPGQGGEKLFF. The CDR3 DNA sequence: TGCAGTGCTACCGTTCCGGGACAGGGAGGTGAAAAACTGTTTTTT. This rearrangement joins TRBV20-1 to TRBJ1-4; 9 nucleotides line up with TRBD1. The CDR3 contains 15 residues. V gave up 4 bases and J gave up 7 bases; unmatched junction bases: 10. The germline V gene encodes CDR1 DFQATT and CDR2 SNEGSKA (reference sequence).

This clonotype occurred many times. The chain recombines TRBV6-5 with TRBJ1-2; TRBD1 aligns across 9 bases. From germline, CDR1 is MNHEY and CDR2 SVGAGI. Trimming at V came to 0 bases and at J to 7 bases, leaving 6 bases not matched to a gene. The CDR3 runs 15 residues. The DNA of the CDR3 is TGTGCCAGCAGTTACTCGTGGGACAGGGAGAGTGGCTACACCTTC. This translates into CASSYSWDRESGYTF.